Below, one TCR beta chain is given with its context. What it binds is unknown. For the second PCR, which ran for 7 to 11 cycles, a sample-barcoded 5' primer and a J-beta primer mix were used. TCRdb re-analysed the 5' RACE reads in MiXCR, keeping a single row per CDR3 protein. The sample yields roughly 1.6 million distinct CDR3 sequences, about 32% seen once. Each donor's blood draw was roughly 9.5 milliliters of peripheral blood. CDR1 KGHDR and CDR2 SFDVKD come from the germline V gene. Trimming shortened V by 9 bases and J by 2 bases, and 14 bases separated the two germline ends. The CDR3 runs 14 residues. This sample was included in a study of blood T cells in healthy people across ages. The study's findings and limits: Naive T cell percentage showed a strong correlation with the diversity of TCR beta. In older individuals, TCR beta diversity per million T cells was lower, falling roughly linearly with age. Relative to aged donors, long-lived donors carried more naive CD4+ cells and displayed higher diversity.

Sequenced material: blood. The TCR was taken from a young woman in good health. The rearrangement links TRBV24-1 to TRBJ2-3, with unresolved D. The DNA of the CDR3 is TGTGCCACCTCTCCAGGAATACTCACAGATACGCAGTATTTT. It translates to CATSPGILTDTQYF.